The T cell receptor beta chain under discussion was sequenced for a study of T and B cells in COVID-19 patients. The overall study: COVID-19 patients gave peripheral blood either during active infection or after recovery.

TRB was amplified from around 230-520 ng of blood genomic DNA. Findings of the study overall: In COVID-19 patients, T cell receptor beta variable and joining gene use was reportedly strongly skewed. Sorted SARS-CoV-2-responsive or tetramer+ T cells and CD4+, regulatory and CD8+ subsets were not yet sequenced.

Multiplex PCR with BIOMED2 TRB-A/B primer pools amplified TRB rearrangements. Via MiXCR, TCRdb re-called the multiplex PCR reads, giving one row per CDR3 protein. The sample lists 7,500 to 9,500 distinct CDR3 sequences; around 29% were seen once. Germline-derived CDR1 and CDR2 are DFQATT and SNEGSKA (reference sequence). The CDR3 has 11 amino acids. V lost 3 bases and J lost 9, with 9 bases in between. This clonotype was seen a few times. Its antigen is unidentified. This sequence was found in a human donor who had recovered from COVID-19. Sequenced: blood. This sequence joins TRBV20-1 and TRBJ2-1, with D perhaps matching TRBD1 or TRBD2 (5 bases each). In DNA, the CDR3 is TGCAGTGCTAGTTCTGGGGGTGAGCAGTTCTTC. Protein: CSASSGGEQFF.